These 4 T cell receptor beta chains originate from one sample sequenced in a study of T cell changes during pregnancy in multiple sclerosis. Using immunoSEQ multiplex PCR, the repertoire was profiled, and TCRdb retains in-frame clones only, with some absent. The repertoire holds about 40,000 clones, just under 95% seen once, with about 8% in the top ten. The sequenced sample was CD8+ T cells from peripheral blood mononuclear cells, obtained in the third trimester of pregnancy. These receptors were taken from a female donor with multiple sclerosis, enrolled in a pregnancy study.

CDR3 protein: CASPASGGALETQYF. Here the CDR3 DNA reads TGTGCCAGTCCCGCTAGCGGGGGGGCCTTAGAGACCCAGTACTTC. The V call is TRBV2, the J call TRBJ2-5; 12 bases map to TRBD2. This CDR3 spans 15 amino acids. The germline V gene encodes CDR1 SNHLY and CDR2 FYNNEI. V was pared by 9 bases and J by 4 bases, with 9 bases of the junction left unmatched.

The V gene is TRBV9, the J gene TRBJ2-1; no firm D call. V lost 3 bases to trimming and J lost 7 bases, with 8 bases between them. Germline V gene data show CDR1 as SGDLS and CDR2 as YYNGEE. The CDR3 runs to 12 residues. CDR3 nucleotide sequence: TGTGCCAGCAGCGGTATCGGGAATGAGCAGTTCTTC. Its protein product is CASSGIGNEQFF.

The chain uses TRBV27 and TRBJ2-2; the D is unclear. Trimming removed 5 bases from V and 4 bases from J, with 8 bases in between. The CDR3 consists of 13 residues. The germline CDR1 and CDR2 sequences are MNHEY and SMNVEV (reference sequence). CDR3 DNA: TGTGCCAGCAGTCTACTTAGCACCGGGGAGCTGTTTTTT. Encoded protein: CASSLLSTGELFF.

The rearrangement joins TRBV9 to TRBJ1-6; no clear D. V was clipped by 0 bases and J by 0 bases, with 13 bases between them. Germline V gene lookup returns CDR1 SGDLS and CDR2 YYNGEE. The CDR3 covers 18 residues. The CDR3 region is CASSVGPGGSSYNSPLHF. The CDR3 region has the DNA TGTGCCAGCAGCGTAGGACCGGGTGGCAGCTCCTATAATTCACCCCTCCACTTT.